Listed below are T cell receptor beta chains from one sample, sequenced in a study of cytomegalovirus exposure and HLA in healthy donors. Some clones are missing from TCRdb's copy, which holds only in-frame ones; the method was immunoSEQ multiplex PCR. The sample yields about 200,000 clones, over 60% seen once. The specimen sequenced was PBMCs. Receptors originate from a woman aged 40 to 50 in good health and CMV-seronegative. Each CDR3 is given with its conserved first and last residue. Part of the rows lack a size; the others show once, few, many or a class for expanded clones.

j_call	clone_size	v_call	cdr3_aa
TRBJ1-1	NA	TRBV4-3	CASSQDGGNTEAFF
TRBJ1-1	NA	TRBV7-9	CASSSPRGRQGSTEAFF
TRBJ2-2	NA	TRBV7-7	CASRLAGDTGELFF
TRBJ1-6	NA	TRBV30	CAWSVAGGNSPLHF
TRBJ2-3	NA	TRBV5-1	CASSQGTGSSDTQYF
TRBJ1-4	NA	TRBV7-3	CASSPKDRTDEKLFF
TRBJ1-5	NA	TRBV5-5	CASSLGGPNQPQHF
TRBJ2-1	NA	TRBV19	CASSMSGDSNEQFF
TRBJ2-5	NA	TRBV11-3	CASSSGGETQYF
TRBJ2-1	NA	TRBV11-3	CASSTSGTGSNEQFF
TRBJ1-2	NA	TRBV4-3	CASSQVFVSGGAGYGYTF
TRBJ2-2	NA	TRBV14	CASSPPLPTNTGELFF
TRBJ2-5	once	TRBV9	CASSVTGGGETQYF
TRBJ1-1	NA	TRBV4-2	CASSRAGGEGREAFF
TRBJ1-1	NA	TRBV29-1	CSAGQMNTEAFF
TRBJ1-6	NA	TRBV27	CASSLSRSYNSPLHF
TRBJ2-1	NA	TRBV4-3	CASSHDQGQAKFF
TRBJ1-6	NA	TRBV5-3	CARSSPGTGPSYNSPLHF
TRBJ2-5	NA	TRBV6-6	CASSYSGTEVTQYF
TRBJ1-5	NA	TRBV5-1	CASRPGGGDNQPQHF
TRBJ1-2	NA	TRBV12-5	CTSGLGQGFTGIYGYTF
TRBJ1-5	few	TRBV5-4	CASSRDSNQPQHF
TRBJ2-7	NA	TRBV5-1	CASSLVPSGSYEQYF
TRBJ1-2	few	TRBV15	CATSSTVANYGYTF
TRBJ2-1	NA	TRBV5-4	CASSLDGQTYNEQFF
TRBJ2-2	NA	TRBV10-1	CASTVAGEPGELFF
TRBJ1-1	NA	TRBV7-9	CASSLRTGGGTEAFF
TRBJ2-3	NA	TRBV7-2	CASSFTSGSRKNTQYF
TRBJ1-1	NA	TRBV5-1	CASSSQGDTEAFF
TRBJ1-1	NA	TRBV10-3	CAISEGGAAGGTEAFF
TRBJ2-2	NA	TRBV5-1	CASSLELAGTNTGELFF
TRBJ2-2	NA	TRBV7-2	CASSDRGGTGELFF
TRBJ2-3	NA	TRBV4-2	CASSQDFGQGAQSQYF
TRBJ2-5	NA	TRBV4-1	CASSKAVRETQYF
TRBJ2-1	NA	TRBV5-6	CASSLEILAGVNTYNEQFF
TRBJ2-2	NA	TRBV11-2	CASRHFRDRSAGTGELFF
TRBJ2-5	NA	TRBV5-1	CASSLTGTGGETQYF
NA	NA	TRBV12-5	CASARAGAGEQYF
TRBJ1-5	NA	TRBV19	CASGGRVNQPQHF
TRBJ2-5	NA	TRBV7-9	CASSLDRGLETQYF
TRBJ1-2	few	TRBV14	CASSQSGQGAYGYTF
TRBJ2-1	NA	TRBV7-9	CASSLVSVYDEQFF
TRBJ1-2	NA	TRBV19	CASSIGGPVVVRGYTF
TRBJ1-4	NA	TRBV10-3	CAISRTRGGNEKLFF
TRBJ2-3	NA	TRBV30	CAWSVIGVGDTQYF
TRBJ2-7	NA	TRBV18	CASSPRVAGFYEQYF
TRBJ2-1	NA	TRBV7-3	CASSSTSGGYNEQFF
TRBJ2-3	NA	TRBV5-8	CASSLLAGSTDTQYF
TRBJ2-3	NA	TRBV10-3	CAIKEPGNTDTQYF
TRBJ1-5	NA	TRBV29-1	CSVGQGNQPQHF
TRBJ2-1	few	TRBV18	CASWGGIDEQFF
TRBJ1-1	once	TRBV4-1	CASSQSSNTEAFF